Listed here are 32 T cell receptor beta chains from one sample, sequenced in a study of T cells in Graves' hyperthyroidism and ophthalmopathy. Using RNA transcripts as the source, TCR beta CDR3 regions were amplified. A set of HTBI primers served as the primers for a first-round RT-PCR of the TCR CDR3. From the multiplex PCR reads, TCRdb called clonotypes with MiXCR, one entry per CDR3 protein. The data contain 400,000 to 550,000 distinct CDR3 sequences, 14% of them singletons. The sample consisted of blood. The receptors stem from a young woman with Graves' hyperthyroidism.

This chain links TRBV4-1 with TRBJ2-7; D might be TRBD1 (6 bases). In germline, CDR1 is MGHRA, CDR2 YSYEKL. Trimming left V 4 bases short and J 4 bases short, with 14 bases between. The CDR3 spans 14 residues. The CDR3 here is CASSLGQTSYEQYV. In DNA form, the CDR3 reads TGCGCCAGCAGCCTAGGACAGACATCTTACGAGCAGTACGTC.

This clonotype was recorded many times. The chain couples TRBV27 to TRBJ2-3; 14 bases map to TRBD2. The CDR3 totals 17 residues. Trimming at V came to 5 bases and at J to 6 bases, leaving 10 bases not matched to a gene. The germline gives CDR1 MNHEY, CDR2 SMNVEV (reference sequence). The CDR3 spells CASSLVTSGRGLDTQYF. CDR3 sequence (DNA): TGTGCCAGCAGTCTCGTGACTAGCGGGAGGGGTTTGGATACGCAGTATTTT.

The gene calls are TRBV6-4 and TRBJ1-2; TRBD1 aligns across 7 bases. Trimming removed 6 bases from V and 9 bases from J; junction bases left unmatched: 22. Per germline, CDR1 MRHNA and CDR2 SNTAGT. The CDR3 has 17 amino acids. CDR3 sequence: CASSAQGRAMGATSYTF. CDR3 bases: TGTGCCAGCAGCGCACAGGGGCGGGCTATGGGTGCGACAAGCTACACCTTC.

The chain employs TRBV12-5 and TRBJ1-2; perhaps TRBD1 as D (5 bases). Germline lookup yields CDR1 LGHNT and CDR2 FRNRAP. The V gene lost 6 bases and the J gene lost 4 bases, with 15 bases spanning the gap. This CDR3 contains 14 residues. This chain's CDR3 is CASGPSAGLYGYTF. In nucleotides, the CDR3 is TGTGCTAGTGGCCCAAGTGCGGGGCTCTATGGCTACACCTTC. The whole variable domain, remainder taken from reference TRBV12-5 and TRBJ1-2, is DARVTQTPRHKVTEMGQEVTMRCQPILGHNTVFWYRQTMMQGLELLAYFRNRAPLDDSGMPKDRFSAEMPDATLATLKIQPSEPRDSAVYFCASGPSAGLYGYTFGSGTRLTVV.

The chain has TRBV20-1 and TRBJ1-5, with 10 bases that match TRBD1. The V gene's germline CDR1 is DFQATT and CDR2 SNEGSKA (reference sequence). This CDR3 has 15 residues. V lost 5 bases, J lost 5 bases, and 9 bases stayed unmatched. In DNA form, the CDR3 reads TGCAGTGCTCACCGGGACAGGGGAGGGGATCAGCCCCAGCATTTT. Its protein product is CSAHRDRGGDQPQHF.

DNA of the CDR3: TGTGCCAGCAGTTTAGGGTCTCCTGAGCAGTTCTTC. Amino acids: CASSLGSPEQFF. V gene TRBV2 combines with J gene TRBJ2-1; no firm D call. Germline V gives CDR1 SNHLY, CDR2 FYNNEI. The CDR3 consists of 12 residues. V lost 5 bases and J 9 bases, leaving 11 bases between the germline ends. Full variable domain (rest looked up from reference TRBV2 and TRBJ2-1): EPEVTQTPSHQVTQMGQEVILRCVPISNHLYFYWYRQILGQKVEFLVSFYNNEISEKSEIFDDQFSVERPDGSNFTLKIRSTKLEDSAMYFCASSLGSPEQFFGPGTRLTVL.

The CDR3 loop reads CASSMGLAGIPEQFF. In DNA, the CDR3 is TGTGCCAGTAGTATGGGGCTAGCGGGTATCCCTGAGCAGTTCTTC. V usage is TRBV19 and J usage is TRBJ2-1, with 8 bases fitting TRBD2. V gave up 3 bases and J gave up 9 bases; unmatched junction bases: 10. The length of the CDR3 is 15 residues. Germline V gene data show CDR1 as LNHDA and CDR2 as SQIVND (reference sequence).

This clonotype came up many times. The rearrangement links TRBV12-3 or TRBV12-4 to TRBJ1-1; D possibly corresponds to TRBD1 (5 bases). The length of the CDR3 is 15 residues. V lost 5 bases, J lost 5 bases, and 18 bases lay in between. The CDR3 here is CASSPQKEGRTEAFF. The CDR3 DNA reads TGTGCCAGCAGTCCCCAGAAGGAGGGGAGGACTGAAGCTTTCTTT.

This clonotype was recorded many times. The chain joins TRBV6-5 to TRBJ2-1; 10 nucleotides agree with TRBD2. The CDR3 length is 16 residues. V was pared by 1 base and J by 7 bases, with 7 bases of the junction left unmatched. Germline CDR1 MNHEY, CDR2 SVGAGI. CDR3 loop: CASSYYASGRKNEQFF. In DNA, the CDR3 is TGTGCCAGCAGTTACTACGCTAGCGGGAGAAAGAATGAGCAGTTCTTC.

This rearrangement joins TRBV6-2 or TRBV6-3 to TRBJ2-1, with 7 bases that match TRBD2. Germline trimming cut 11 bases from V and 0 bases from J; bases unmatched to any gene: 10. The CDR3 is made up of 15 amino acids. Germline-derived CDR1 and CDR2 are MNHEY and SVGEGT. This CDR3 reads CAGGRGPHSYNEQFF. CDR3 coding DNA: TGTGCCGGTGGGAGGGGTCCCCACTCCTACAATGAGCAGTTCTTC.

In its sample, this clonotype was seen many times. The gene calls are TRBV18 and TRBJ1-4; D is unresolved. This CDR3 is built from 15 residues. With 3 bases removed from V and 5 bases from J, the gap between germline ends came to 13 bases. CDR1 KGHSH and CDR2 LQKENI come from the germline V gene. Written as DNA, the CDR3 is TGTGCCAGCTCACCTAAAAGGACGGGGAATGAAAAACTGTTTTTT. It translates to CASSPKRTGNEKLFF.

This clonotype was observed many times. This chain connects TRBV6-1 to TRBJ2-7, with TRBD1 matching over 7 bases. Germline V gene lookup returns CDR1 MNHNS and CDR2 SASEGT. The length of the CDR3 is 14 residues. V was clipped by 6 bases and J by 4 bases; unmatched bases: 9. The chain's CDR3 is CASRPGQSYYEQYV. Written as DNA, the CDR3 is TGTGCCAGCAGGCCGGGACAGTCATATTACGAGCAGTACGTC.

The CDR3: CASSEDVNYGYTF. The CDR3 DNA reads TGTGCCAGCAGCGAGGACGTAAACTATGGCTACACCTTC. The chain has TRBV7-9 and TRBJ1-2; unclear D gene. The ends were cut back, 5 bases at V and 2 bases at J, with 9 bases in the middle. Per the germline V gene, CDR1 is SEHNR and CDR2 is FQNEAQ (reference sequence). CDR3 length: 13 residues.

This clonotype was counted at least ten times. The V gene is TRBV5-1, the J gene TRBJ2-1; 10 bases agree with TRBD2. Trimming removed 1 base from V and 1 base from J; junction bases left unmatched: 11. The germline gives CDR1 SGHRS, CDR2 YFSETQ. The CDR3 totals 19 residues. CDR3 bases: TGCGCCAGCAGCTTGTCCGGTGCTAGCGGGAGTCGATCCTACAATGAGCAGTTCTTC. Amino acid sequence: CASSLSGASGSRSYNEQFF. The entire variable domain, with the rest obtained from reference TRBV5-1 and TRBJ2-1, is as follows: KAGVTQTPRYLIKTRGQQVTLSCSPISGHRSVSWYQQTPGQGLQFLFEYFSETQRNKGNFPGRFSGRQFSNSRSEMNVSTLELGDSALYLCASSLSGASGSRSYNEQFFGPGTRLTVL.

This clonotype came up many times. This sequence joins TRBV11-2 and TRBJ2-5, with 9 bases fitting TRBD2. From germline, CDR1 is SGHAT and CDR2 FQNNGV. V was pared by 4 bases and J by 7 bases, with 10 bases of the junction left unmatched. The CDR3 loop spans 15 amino acids. The CDR3 loop reads CASSYRGTSFGTQYF. CDR3 nucleotide sequence: TGTGCCAGCAGCTACCGTGGGACTAGCTTTGGGACCCAGTACTTC. Complete variable domain (other parts from reference TRBV11-2 and TRBJ2-5): EAGVAQSPRYKIIEKRQSVAFWCNPISGHATLYWYQQILGQGPKLLIQFQNNGVVDDSQLPKDRFSAERLKGVDSTLKIQPAKLEDSAVYLCASSYRGTSFGTQYFGPGTRLLVL.

This clonotype came up many times. The chain couples TRBV30 to TRBJ1-5; D call uncertain. The germline V gene encodes CDR1 GTSNPN and CDR2 SVGIG (reference sequence). The CDR3 contains 13 residues. Trimming removed 2 bases at V and 7 bases at J, with 12 bases between. The CDR3 DNA reads TGTGCCTGGAGTTCTAGTACTGAACAGCCCCAGCATTTT. It codes for CAWSSSTEQPQHF. Full variable domain (rest looked up from reference TRBV30 and TRBJ1-5): SQTIHQWPATLVQPVGSPLSLECTVEGTSNPNLYWYRQAAGRGLQLLFYSVGIGQISSEVPQNLSASRPQDRQFILSSKKLLLSDSGFYLCAWSSSTEQPQHFGDGTRLSIL.

The chain links TRBV29-1 to TRBJ2-7; 9 bases fit TRBD2. Germline assignment: CDR1 SQVTM and CDR2 ANQGSEA. This CDR3 contains 15 residues. J lost 2 bases, V lost 3 bases, and 8 bases had no gene match. The CDR3: CSVEPSGMGTYEQYV. The CDR3 DNA reads as TGCAGCGTTGAGCCTAGCGGGATGGGGACCTACGAGCAGTACGTC.

At least ten counts were recorded for this clonotype. The chain employs TRBV19 and TRBJ1-1; TRBD1 aligns across 8 bases. V lost 3 bases and J lost 6; bases outside the gene matches: 12. The CDR3 sequence is 16 residues long. Germline CDR1 is LNHDA and CDR2 is SQIVND (reference sequence). CDR3 residues: CASSMAGGAGVSEAFF. CDR3 DNA: TGTGCCAGTAGTATGGCAGGGGGCGCCGGGGTCTCTGAAGCTTTCTTT.

This clonotype was counted ten times or more. V is TRBV12-3 or TRBV12-4 and J is TRBJ1-1; D might be TRBD1 (5 bases). The V gene lost 7 bases and the J gene lost 7 bases, with 16 bases spanning the gap. The CDR3 contains 13 residues. Here the CDR3 DNA reads TGTGCCAGCACCCAACTACCAGGGAATGAAGCTTTCTTT. Protein: CASTQLPGNEAFF.

The V gene is TRBV25-1, the J gene TRBJ2-1; 13 bases align to TRBD2. From germline, CDR1 is MGHDK and CDR2 SYGVNS. The CDR3 length is 14 residues. V lost 6 bases, J lost 8 bases, and 4 bases stayed unmatched. The CDR3 DNA is TGTGCCAGCAGAGGACTAGCGGGAGTTCATGAGCAGTTCTTC. Translation gives CASRGLAGVHEQFF.

This clonotype has at least ten counts. The CDR3, as DNA: TGCGCCAGCAGCTTACGGGGAGCGAACACCGGGGAGCTGTTTTTT. This translates into CASSLRGANTGELFF. This sequence joins TRBV5-1 and TRBJ2-2; weak D call: TRBD2 (5 bases). The V end was cut by 2 bases, the J end by 0 bases, with 8 bases between. CDR3 length: 15 residues. Germline assignment: CDR1 SGHRS and CDR2 YFSETQ.

The sample holds a few counts of this clonotype. The chain carries TRBV20-1 and TRBJ1-1, with TRBD1 as a possible D gene (5 bases). Germline CDR1 reads DFQATT; CDR2 reads SNEGSKA (reference sequence). V was shortened by 1 base and J by 11 bases, with 11 bases between the two germline ends. CDR3 length: 11 amino acids. The CDR3 coding sequence is TGCAGTGCTAGAGGGAGGGCAGGGGCTTTCTTT. Residues: CSARGRAGAFF.

Ten or more counts support this clonotype. CDR3 nucleotides: TGTGCCATCAGTGGGACGGGAGGTGGCTACACCTTC. This gives the protein CAISGTGGGYTF. The chain combines TRBV10-3 with TRBJ1-2; D is uncertain. The germline V gene encodes CDR1 ENHRY and CDR2 SYGVKD. The V gene lost 4 bases and the J gene lost 7 bases, with 10 bases spanning the gap. This CDR3 contains 12 residues.

This clonotype showed up many times. The chain links TRBV30 to TRBJ2-1; no clear D gene. The V gene lost 2 bases and the J gene lost 0 bases, with 8 bases spanning the gap. The length of the CDR3 is 14 residues. Germline V gene sequence: CDR1 GTSNPN, CDR2 SVGIG (reference sequence). Here the CDR3 DNA reads TGTGCCTGGAGTTCTGAAGGCTCCTACAATGAGCAGTTCTTC. Translating gives CAWSSEGSYNEQFF.

In this sample, this clonotype turned up many times. The genes are TRBV14 and TRBJ1-4, with a possible D match to TRBD1 (5 bases). Per the germline V gene, CDR1 is SGHDN and CDR2 is FVKESK. The CDR3 extends over 18 amino acids. The V gene lost 0 bases and the J gene lost 0 bases, with 14 bases spanning the gap. In DNA form, the CDR3 reads TGTGCCAGCAGCCAAGATCACGGGGCTTGGGCAACTAATGAAAAACTGTTTTTT. It yields the protein CASSQDHGAWATNEKLFF. The whole variable domain, remainder taken from reference TRBV14 and TRBJ1-4, is EAGVTQFPSHSVIEKGQTVTLRCDPISGHDNLYWYRRVMGKEIKFLLHFVKESKQDESGMPNNRFLAERTGGTYSTLKVQPAELEDSGVYFCASSQDHGAWATNEKLFFGSGTQLSVL.

CDR3 in DNA: TGTGCCAGCAGTACCTCCGGACAGTGGGAGACCCAGTACTTC. It is translated as CASSTSGQWETQYF. This chain connects TRBV27 to TRBJ2-5; weak D call: TRBD1 (6 bases). This CDR3 has 14 residues. Germline V gene sequence: CDR1 MNHEY, CDR2 SMNVEV (reference sequence). Trimming shortened V by 5 bases and J by 5 bases, and 15 bases separated the two germline ends.

The chain has TRBV7-9 and TRBJ2-3; no clear D. CDR1 is SEHNR, CDR2 FQNEAQ, per germline (reference sequence). The CDR3 spans 13 residues. V was clipped by 8 bases and J by 0 bases, with 9 bases between them. The CDR3 spells CASGVDSTDTQYF. The DNA for the CDR3 is TGTGCCAGCGGCGTGGACAGCACAGATACGCAGTATTTT.

This clonotype was observed many times. This chain joins TRBV20-1 and TRBJ2-5, with 8 bases fitting TRBD2. Trimming took 5 bases from V and 5 from J; bases not matched to a gene: 10. The germline gives CDR1 DFQATT, CDR2 SNEGSKA (reference sequence). The CDR3 loop spans 14 amino acids. CDR3 DNA: TGCAGTGCTTCGGGAGGGGGAAGTAGGGAGACCCAGTACTTC. Residues: CSASGGGSRETQYF.

The table lists this clonotype with many counts. The DNA for the CDR3 is TGTGCCAGCAGTTGGGGACTAGACTCCTACAATGAGCAGTTCTTC. Its protein product is CASSWGLDSYNEQFF. The chain links TRBV27 to TRBJ2-1; 8 nucleotides align to TRBD2. V was clipped by 4 bases and J by 0 bases; unmatched bases: 2. CDR1 is MNHEY, CDR2 SMNVEV, per germline (reference sequence). The CDR3 is 15 residues long.

This clonotype came up many times. The chain has TRBV6-1 and TRBJ2-3; TRBD1 matches 9 bases. Germline assignment: CDR1 MNHNS and CDR2 SASEGT. The V gene end was trimmed by 2 bases and the J gene end by 6 bases; junction bases not matched to a gene: 15. The CDR3 is 18 amino acids. In DNA, the CDR3 is TGTGCCAGCAGTGAATTTACCTTAACAGGGGGCGTACTGGATACGCAGTATTTT. It codes for CASSEFTLTGGVLDTQYF.

The table lists this clonotype with a few counts. This rearrangement joins TRBV19 to TRBJ1-3; D unresolved. Germline V gene data show CDR1 as LNHDA and CDR2 as SQIVND (reference sequence). V lost 6 bases, J lost 3 bases, and 15 bases lay in between. The CDR3 is 15 amino acids. The CDR3 sequence is CASRWSVSNGNTIYF. The CDR3 nucleotides read TGTGCCAGTAGGTGGTCGGTATCTAATGGAAACACCATATATTTT.

The J gene is TRBJ1-1, the V gene TRBV4-1, with TRBD1 identical over 9 bases. This CDR3 is 13 amino acids long. The germline CDR1 and CDR2 sequences are MGHRA and YSYEKL. With 5 bases clipped from V and 6 bases from J, the junction kept 4 bases outside the gene matches. For the CDR3, the DNA is TGCGCCAGCAGCGAGGACAGGGGCGCTGAAGCTTTCTTT. This gives the protein CASSEDRGAEAFF.